These T cell receptor beta chains were read from a single sample in a study of T cells in Graves' hyperthyroidism and ophthalmopathy. One entry per CDR3 protein, called by TCRdb with MiXCR from the multiplex PCR reads. This sample yields about 300,000 distinct CDR3 sequences, of which about an eighth are seen a single time; 7.8% belongs to the top ten. The sequenced sample was blood. These receptors were collected from a woman in her thirties with Graves' hyperthyroidism that later progressed to Graves' ophthalmopathy. Both conserved end residues are part of each CDR3. D genes are given only for firm matches. Not all rows give a size; the values are once, few, many and, for expanded clones, a class.

v_call,j_call,clone_size,d_call,cdr3_aa,cdr3_nt
TRBV24-1,TRBJ1-2,many,-,CATSDSDGAYGYTF,TGTGCCACCAGTGATTCTGACGGTGCCTATGGCTACACCTTC
TRBV4-1,TRBJ2-3,-,-,CASSQEPGGRTDTQYF,TGCGCCAGCAGCCAAGAACCCGGTGGCCGCACAGATACGCAGTATTTT
TRBV20-1,TRBJ2-7,many,TRBD2,CSARAPGLATHEQYF,TGCAGTGCTAGAGCCCCGGGACTAGCGACTCACGAGCAGTACTTC
TRBV11-2,TRBJ1-4,many,-,CASSVDSRFNEKLFF,TGTGCCAGCAGCGTAGACAGCCGGTTTAATGAAAAACTGTTTTTT
TRBV30,TRBJ2-2,many,TRBD2,CAWTGTSVIGNTGELFF,TGTGCCTGGACGGGTACTAGCGTGATTGGGAACACCGGGGAGCTGTTTTTT
TRBV12-3/TRBV12-4,TRBJ2-7,many,TRBD1,CASSQGQGYEQYF,TGTGCCAGCAGTCAGGGACAGGGCTACGAGCAGTACTTC
TRBV6-1,TRBJ2-7,many,-,CASSDSGGHSYEQYF,TGTGCCAGCAGTGACTCCGGGGGGCACTCGTACGAGCAGTACTTC
TRBV7-3,TRBJ2-2,many,-,CASSLKAGGTGELFF,TGTGCCAGCAGCTTAAAGGCAGGAGGGACCGGGGAGCTGTTTTTT
TRBV24-1,TRBJ2-5,-,TRBD1,CATSPPGQGGETQYF,TGTGCCACCAGTCCCCCCGGACAGGGAGGAGAGACCCAGTACTTC
TRBV28,TRBJ1-1,many,-,CASSSHGGNTEAFF,TGTGCCAGCAGTTCCCACGGGGGGAACACTGAAGCTTTCTTT
TRBV4-2,TRBJ2-2,many,-,CASSQDWQGNTGELFF,TGTGCCAGCAGCCAAGATTGGCAGGGGAACACCGGGGAGCTGTTTTTT
TRBV7-2,TRBJ2-1,many,TRBD2,CASSLLAALPGEQFF,TGTGCCAGCAGCTTACTAGCGGCTCTCCCGGGTGAGCAGTTCTTC
TRBV12-3/TRBV12-4,TRBJ1-4,many,TRBD1,CASSLRTGTGAEKLFF,TGTGCCAGCAGTCTCCGGACCGGGACAGGGGCCGAAAAACTGTTTTTT
TRBV2,TRBJ2-5,many,-,CASGREETQYF,TGTGCCTCGGGAAGGGAAGAGACCCAGTACTTC
TRBV27,TRBJ1-2,many,-,CASSQAQSSNYGYTF,TGTGCCAGCTCTCAGGCCCAGAGCTCTAACTATGGCTACACCTTC
TRBV7-9,TRBJ2-3,many,-,CASSTGSDTQYF,TGTGCCAGCAGCACAGGGTCCGATACGCAGTATTTT
TRBV30,TRBJ1-3,many,-,CAWSTISGNTIYF,TGTGCCTGGAGTACCATCTCTGGAAACACCATATATTTT
TRBV18,TRBJ1-5,many,-,CASCRDDNQPQHF,TGTGCCAGCTGCCGGGACGACAATCAGCCCCAGCATTTT
TRBV7-9,TRBJ2-3,-,-,CASSRPGGQDTQYF,TGTGCCAGCAGCCGTCCGGGGGGCCAAGATACGCAGTATTTT
TRBV27,TRBJ1-5,-,-,CASSFLGYSNQPQHF,TGTGCCAGCAGTTTCCTAGGCTATAGCAATCAGCCCCAGCATTTT
TRBV12-3/TRBV12-4,TRBJ2-3,many,-,CASSFRSEGTQYF,TGTGCCAGCAGTTTCCGGTCTGAGGGTACGCAGTATTTT
TRBV6-1,TRBJ2-2,many,-,CASSRPTSRVGELFF,TGTGCCAGCAGTCGACCGACTAGTCGTGTGGGGGAGCTGTTTTTT
TRBV6-1,TRBJ2-7,many,TRBD2,CASSHGLESYEQYF,TGTGCCAGCAGCCACGGACTAGAGTCCTACGAGCAGTACTTC
TRBV19,TRBJ1-3,many,-,CASSSPEGRGNTIYF,TGTGCCAGTAGTAGCCCGGAGGGGCGGGGGAACACCATATATTTT
TRBV24-1,TRBJ2-3,many,TRBD2,CATSVAGEGTDTQYF,TGTGCCACCAGTGTAGCGGGAGAAGGAACAGATACGCAGTATTTT
TRBV11-2,TRBJ1-5,many,-,CASSRQRGANQPQHF,TGTGCCAGCAGCCGTCAGCGAGGGGCAAATCAGCCCCAGCATTTT
TRBV27,TRBJ2-5,many,-,CASSPGQTQETQYF,TGTGCCAGCAGCCCCGGACAGACCCAAGAGACCCAGTACTTC
TRBV19,TRBJ1-1,-,TRBD1,CASSGQGYRNTEAFF,TGTGCCAGTAGTGGACAGGGGTATAGGAACACTGAAGCTTTCTTT
TRBV5-4,TRBJ2-2,few,TRBD2,CASSLAGGPIGELFF,TGTGCCAGCAGCTTGGCGGGAGGGCCTATCGGGGAGCTGTTTTTT
TRBV7-6,TRBJ2-7,many,-,CASSSPAGAGPGQYF,TGTGCCAGCAGCTCTCCTGCAGGTGCCGGACCTGGGCAGTACTTC
TRBV30,TRBJ2-3,-,TRBD1,CAWSFGTADTQYF,TGTGCCTGGAGTTTCGGGACAGCAGATACGCAGTATTTT
TRBV4-1,TRBJ1-6,-,TRBD1,CASSQTGDNSPLHF,TGCGCCAGCAGCCAGACAGGGGACAATTCACCCCTCCACTTT
TRBV19,TRBJ2-6,many,-,CASSFGLATGANVLTF,TGTGCCAGTAGTTTCGGACTGGCCACTGGGGCCAACGTCCTGACTTTC
TRBV7-2,TRBJ2-2,-,TRBD2,CASSPPMAAGGSKELFF,TGTGCCAGCAGCCCACCCATGGCAGCGGGAGGGTCAAAGGAGCTGTTTTTT